There are many counts of the clone carrying this TCR beta chain. The antigen is not known. These data are taken from a study of T-cell reconstitution after alpha-beta-depleted transplantation in children. The V segment lost 6 bases and the J segment 8 bases; nucleotides outside the gene matches: 13. The CDR3 covers 14 residues. Germline V gene data show CDR1 as SQVTM and CDR2 as ANQGSEA. General study points: Alpha-beta T cells present about two months after transplant were reported to originate from several hundred expanded graft clones. Once a year had passed after transplant, T-cell counts and diversity came mostly from newly produced T cells.

Unique molecular identifiers were used in preparing the TCRbeta library. TCRdb used MiXCR to reprocess the PCR reads, holding one entry per CDR3 protein. The sample has 200,000 to 250,000 distinct CDR3 sequences; about 24% are singletons. V usage is TRBV29-1 and J usage is TRBJ2-1; 7 bases are shared with TRBD2. This TCR was recovered from a female patient between 2 and 15 years old who had a stem cell transplant for congenital amegakaryocytic thrombocytopenia, so the T cells may come from the graft donor. The input for sequencing was PBMCs, mostly from graft donor cells, taken 360 days after TCRalphabeta/CD19-depleted stem cell transplant. Here the CDR3 DNA reads TGCAGCGTCGTGAGACTAGCTGTGACCCATGAGCAGTTCTTC. Translated: CSVVRLAVTHEQFF.